This T cell receptor (beta chain) was captured in a study of OX40 agonist ivuxolimab in advanced cancers. The overall study: Earlier treatment with anti-PD-1, anti-PD-L1 or anti-CTLA-4 was permitted, and less than 50% had received some.

A remark on this clone: The target antigen is unknown.

This CDR3 spans 13 amino acids. The germline CDR1 and CDR2 sequences are SNHLY and FYNNEI. V was trimmed by 8 bases and J by 1 base, leaving 11 bases between them. A history of autoimmune disease or systemic immunosuppression excluded patients. Study-wide results and limits: Certain nonresponding patients likewise had low normalized T-cell clonal expansion. Antigen targets of the expanded peripheral T cells went undetermined.

The repertoire was sequenced with immunoSEQ multiplex PCR; TCRdb's copy has only in-frame clones and lacks some. This sample yields 91,000 or so clones, of which approximately 90% are seen a single time; about 1.9% belongs to the top ten. V gene TRBV2 combines with J gene TRBJ2-5; D gene uncertain. This clonotype was obtained from an adult with an advanced solid tumor such as melanoma, head and neck, liver or kidney cancer. This sample comprised CD4+ or CD8+ T cells sorted from blood, obtained in a trial of the OX40 agonist ivuxolimab. CDR3 amino acids: CASGAQAQETQYF. The CDR3 DNA is TGTGCCAGCGGTGCGCAGGCCCAAGAGACCCAGTACTTC.